Given below is one T cell receptor beta chain in context. Its target is unknown. These data originate in a study of response to subunit inactivated influenza vaccine. TCRdb re-called the RT-PCR reads through MiXCR, storing one row per CDR3 protein. Among 650,000 to 800,000 distinct CDR3 sequences listed, over 11% were seen once. The study, taken as a whole, reports: The authors suggested that every seasonal influenza vaccination recruits few new T cells.

Losses at the gene ends were 5 bases for V and 3 bases for J; bases not matched to a gene: 7. Germline CDR1 and CDR2: SGDLS and YYNGEE. The CDR3 spans 16 residues. The chain employs TRBV9 and TRBJ1-6; 8 bases are shared with TRBD1. The sample in question was PBMCs from blood, obtained approximately 15 days before vaccination. The TCR originated in a man in his forties or fifties who received an inactivated influenza vaccine. CDR3 DNA: TGTGCCAGCAGGTTATCGACAGGGGTCTATAATTCACCCCTCCACTTT. Translating it yields CASRLSTGVYNSPLHF.